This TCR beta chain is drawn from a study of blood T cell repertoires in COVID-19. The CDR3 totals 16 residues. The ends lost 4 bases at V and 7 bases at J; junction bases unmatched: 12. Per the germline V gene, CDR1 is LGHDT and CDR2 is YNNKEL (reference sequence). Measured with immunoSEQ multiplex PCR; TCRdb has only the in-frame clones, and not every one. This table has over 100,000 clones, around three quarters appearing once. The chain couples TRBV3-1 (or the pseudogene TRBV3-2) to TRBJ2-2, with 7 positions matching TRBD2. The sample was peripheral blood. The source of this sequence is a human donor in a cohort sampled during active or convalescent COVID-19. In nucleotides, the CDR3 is TGTGCCAGCAGCCTCGGACTAGGCCCTGGGAGCGGGGAGCTGTTTTTT. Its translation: CASSLGLGPGSGELFF.